The sequence of this T cell receptor (beta chain) was determined in a study of T cells in Graves' hyperthyroidism and ophthalmopathy. Study-wide results and caveats: Most thyroid clonotypes that were expanded above 0.001 also turned up in blood.

This clonotype was seen only a few times. Its specificity is not known. Using RNA transcripts as the source, TCR beta CDR3 regions were amplified. The HTBI set primed first-round TCR CDR3 RT-PCR. TCRdb reprocessed the multiplex PCR reads via MiXCR and lists one record per CDR3 protein. Among approximately 610,000 distinct CDR3 sequences listed, 16% were seen once. The CDR3 runs 15 residues. The V and J ends lost 3 bases and 9 bases, in that order; junction bases with no gene match: 10. CDR1 and CDR2 (germline): DFQATT, SNEGSKA (reference sequence). The TCR sequence derives from a woman between 18 and 30 years old with Graves' hyperthyroidism. This chain joins TRBV20-1 and TRBJ2-4; 11 bases are a match to TRBD2. What was sequenced was blood. The CDR3, as DNA: TGCAGTGCTAGGCGAGCTAGCGGGAGGTTTAGCATTCAGTACTTC. Translated: CSARRASGRFSIQYF.